Below, 3 T cell receptor beta chains from the same sample are listed, as sequenced in a study of identical twins. TCRdb redid the calling of the 5' RACE reads with MiXCR, one entry per CDR3 protein. The repertoire holds hundreds of thousands of distinct CDR3 sequences, with over 15% as singletons. This sample also belongs to another study, concerning T cells expressing NK-cell markers.

The sample was PBMCs. These receptors all come from a woman younger than 30 in good health.

This clonotype appeared a few times. CDR3 nucleotides: TGTGCCAGCGCACGACTAGCGGGGGGCCGGGAGACCCAGTACTTC. This translates into CASARLAGGRETQYF. J is TRBJ2-5 and V is TRBV7-3; 13 bases line up with TRBD2. J lost 5 bases, V lost 8 bases, and 8 bases had no gene match. Per germline, CDR1 SGHTA and CDR2 FQGTGA. This CDR3 is built from 15 residues.

Ten or more counts support this clonotype. The chain recombines TRBV25-1 with TRBJ2-1; 8 positions match TRBD2. After removal of 9 bases from V and 2 bases from J, the junction contained 9 bases not matched to a gene. The CDR3 extends over 15 amino acids. The germline V gene has CDR1 MGHDK and CDR2 SYGVNS. The CDR3 DNA sequence: TGTGCCAGACCCCAAGCGGGAGTGCCCTACAATGAGCAGTTCTTC. This codes for CARPQAGVPYNEQFF. The full variable domain, in which reference TRBV25-1 and TRBJ2-1 provide the parts outside the CDR3, is EADIYQTPRYLVIGTGKKITLECSQTMGHDKMYWYQQDPGMELHLIHYSYGVNSTEKGDLSSESTVSRIRTEHFPLTLESARPSHTSQYLCARPQAGVPYNEQFFGPGTRLTVL.

This clonotype was counted ten times or more. The rearrangement uses TRBV12-3 or TRBV12-4 and TRBJ2-2; 7 nucleotides match TRBD2. This CDR3 comprises 13 residues. With 7 bases clipped from V and 4 bases from J, the junction kept 3 bases outside the gene matches. The CDR3 DNA reads as TGTGCCAGCATCAGGGAGGGCACCGGGGAGCTGTTTTTT. This codes for CASIREGTGELFF.